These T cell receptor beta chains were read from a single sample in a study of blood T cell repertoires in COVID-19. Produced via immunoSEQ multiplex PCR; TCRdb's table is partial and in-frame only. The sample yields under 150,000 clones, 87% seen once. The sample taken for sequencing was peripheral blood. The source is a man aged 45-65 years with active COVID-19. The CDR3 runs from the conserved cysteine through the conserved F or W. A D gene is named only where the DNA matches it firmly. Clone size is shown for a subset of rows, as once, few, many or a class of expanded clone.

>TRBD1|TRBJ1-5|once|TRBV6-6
CASSDRGRGNQPQHF
TGTGCCAGCAGCGACAGGGGCAGGGGCAATCAGCCCCAGCATTTT
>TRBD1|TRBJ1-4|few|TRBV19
CASSTRARDRPYEKLFF
TGTGCCAGTAGTACCCGGGCCCGGGACAGGCCATATGAAAAACTGTTTTTT
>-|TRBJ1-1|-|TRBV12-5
CASAQGQHTEAFF
TGTGCTAGTGCGCAAGGACAGCACACTGAAGCTTTCTTT
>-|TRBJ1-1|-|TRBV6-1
CASSGHTGRANTEAFF
TGTGCCAGCAGTGGCCATACGGGAAGGGCGAACACTGAAGCTTTCTTT
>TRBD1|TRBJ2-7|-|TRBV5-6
CASSLTGNEQYF
TGTGCCAGCAGCCTGACAGGGAACGAGCAGTACTTC
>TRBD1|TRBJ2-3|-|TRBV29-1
CSVATGAGTDTQYF
TGCAGCGTTGCGACAGGGGCCGGCACAGATACGCAGTATTTT
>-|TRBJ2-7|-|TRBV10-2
CASSDRRVSYEQYF
TGCGCCAGCAGTGATAGGAGGGTAAGCTACGAGCAGTACTTC
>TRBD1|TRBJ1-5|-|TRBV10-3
CAVQGAGQPQHF
TGTGCCGTACAGGGGGCAGGGCAGCCCCAGCATTTT
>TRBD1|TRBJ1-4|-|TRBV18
CASSPRRQGLKDEKLFF
TGTGCCAGCTCACCACGGCGACAGGGGCTCAAGGATGAAAAACTGTTTTTT
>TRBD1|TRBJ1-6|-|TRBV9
CASSGGTAYNSPLHF
TGTGCCAGCAGCGGTGGGACAGCCTATAATTCACCCCTCCACTTT
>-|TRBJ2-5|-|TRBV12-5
CASGLVWRAGQETQYF
TGTGCTAGTGGTTTGGTATGGCGGGCGGGACAAGAGACCCAGTACTTC
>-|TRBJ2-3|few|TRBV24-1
CATSRGVPDTQYF
TGTGCCACCAGCAGGGGGGTACCAGATACGCAGTATTTT
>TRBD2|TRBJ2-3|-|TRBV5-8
CASSTGLAGASTDTQYF
TGTGCCAGCAGCACGGGACTAGCGGGGGCTAGCACAGATACGCAGTATTTT
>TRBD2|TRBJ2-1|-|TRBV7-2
CASSLLAGGPTFRNEQFF
TGTGCCAGCAGCTTGCTAGCGGGGGGACCTACCTTTCGCAATGAGCAGTTCTTC
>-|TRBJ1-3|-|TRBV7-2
CASQTGTSGNTIYF
TGTGCCAGTCAAACAGGGACGTCTGGAAACACCATATATTTT
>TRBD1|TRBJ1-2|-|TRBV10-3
CAISATGTYGYTF
TGTGCCATCAGTGCGACAGGGACCTATGGCTACACCTTC
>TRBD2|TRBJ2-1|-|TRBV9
CASSVAGTSGRVEQFF
TGTGCCAGCAGCGTAGCGGGGACTAGCGGGCGAGTTGAGCAGTTCTTC
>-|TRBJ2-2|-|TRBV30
CAWSVLGGRNTGELFF
TGTGCCTGGAGTGTACTAGGCGGCAGGAACACCGGGGAGCTGTTTTTT
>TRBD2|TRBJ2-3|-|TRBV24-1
CATSGSGGNTDTQYF
TGTGCCACCAGTGGGAGCGGGGGGAACACAGATACGCAGTATTTT
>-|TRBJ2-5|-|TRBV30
CAWSLMGLQETQYF
TGTGCCTGGAGTCTAATGGGACTGCAAGAGACCCAGTACTTC
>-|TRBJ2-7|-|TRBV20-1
CSAQGFGEQYF
TGCAGTGCGCAGGGGTTTGGCGAGCAGTACTTC
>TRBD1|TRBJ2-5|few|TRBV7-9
CASSPGTGLGQYF
TGTGCCAGCAGCCCGGGGACAGGCCTAGGCCAGTACTTC
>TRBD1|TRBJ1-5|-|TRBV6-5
CASIWTGGSNQPQHF
TGTGCCAGCATCTGGACAGGGGGAAGCAATCAGCCCCAGCATTTT
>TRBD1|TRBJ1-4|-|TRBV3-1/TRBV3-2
CASSPWTGGAEKLFF
TGTGCCAGCAGCCCCTGGACAGGGGGAGCTGAAAAACTGTTTTTT
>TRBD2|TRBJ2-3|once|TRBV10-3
CAISEQSSGGDTQYF
TGTGCCATCAGTGAACAGTCGAGCGGGGGAGATACGCAGTATTTT
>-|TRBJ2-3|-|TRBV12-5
CASGFRGASTDTQYF
TGTGCTAGTGGTTTCAGAGGAGCTAGCACAGATACGCAGTATTTT
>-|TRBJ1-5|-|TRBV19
CASTKDSPISYSNQPQHF
TGTGCCAGTACCAAGGACAGCCCCATATCCTATAGCAATCAGCCCCAGCATTTT
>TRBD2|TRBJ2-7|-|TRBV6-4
CASTMKLAGGGTYEQYF
TGTGCCAGCACCATGAAGCTAGCGGGAGGGGGGACCTACGAGCAGTACTTC
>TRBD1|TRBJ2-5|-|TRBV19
CASSRQGVETQYF
TGTGCCAGTAGCCGACAGGGGGTAGAGACCCAGTACTTC
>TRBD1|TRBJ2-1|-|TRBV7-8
CASSLATGGEQFF
TGTGCCAGCAGCTTAGCCACAGGGGGTGAGCAGTTCTTC
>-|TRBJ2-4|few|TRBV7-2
CASSFSAAKNIQYF
TGTGCCAGCAGCTTTTCCGCGGCCAAAAACATTCAGTACTTC
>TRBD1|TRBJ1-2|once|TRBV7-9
CASSLRTGGPTGYTF
TGTGCCAGCAGCCTCAGGACAGGGGGCCCAACTGGCTACACCTTC
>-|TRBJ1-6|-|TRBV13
CASSFQQYNSPLHF
TGTGCCAGCAGCTTTCAACAGTATAATTCACCCCTCCACTTT
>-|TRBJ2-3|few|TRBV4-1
CASRDGRGTDTQYF
TGCGCCAGCAGAGATGGTCGGGGGACAGATACGCAGTATTTT
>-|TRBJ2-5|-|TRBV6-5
CASNLVPAGETQYF
TGTGCCAGCAATCTGGTCCCCGCGGGGGAGACCCAGTACTTC
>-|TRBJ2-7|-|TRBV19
CASSIGASASYEQYF
TGTGCCAGTAGTATCGGGGCTAGCGCTTCCTACGAGCAGTACTTC
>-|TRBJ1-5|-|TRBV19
CASYRGGGNQPQHF
TGTGCCAGTTATCGGGGAGGGGGCAATCAGCCCCAGCATTTT
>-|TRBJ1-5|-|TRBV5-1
CASSLGDTPRQPQHF
TGCGCCAGCAGCTTGGGGGACACCCCCCGGCAGCCCCAGCATTTT
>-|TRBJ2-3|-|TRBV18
CASSPRGRGGTDTQYF
TGTGCCAGCTCACCACGCGGCAGGGGGGGCACAGATACGCAGTATTTT
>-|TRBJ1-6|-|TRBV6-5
CASSRGSGGPLHF
TGTGCCAGCAGCCGGGGGTCCGGAGGACCCCTCCACTTT